This TCR beta chain was recorded in a study of shared clonotypes between healthy human individuals (dated by TCRdb to 2018 to 2020). Background for the entire study: Three men and two women, aged 18 to 49 years, made up the cohort. Blood TCR repertoires of roughly five healthy adults were deeply sequenced to estimate repertoire size and the extent of clonotype sharing between individuals. Libraries were prepared and TCR repertoires were sequenced by different laboratories using diverse techniques, in order to increase sequencing depth and limit assay-specific biases. Leukapheresis yielded between about 0.85 and 10 billion PBMCs per donor. Summary of the overall study and its limitations: The small number of donors limited the genetic and exposure-history diversity represented. Based on pairwise subsampling, the degree of clonotype sharing among donors was expected to be affected by sequencing depth. Sampling was limited to blood, and TCR repertoires in tissue likely differ from TCR repertoires in blood.

The CDR3 runs 13 residues from the cysteine to the phenylalanine. The read is trimmed to its CDR3 DNA, 39 bases read in frame from base 1. Deletion took 7 bases off V and 4 bases off J, with a span of 14 bases between the germline ends. Per the germline V gene, ENHRY is the CDR1 and SYGVKD is the CDR2. Healthy HIV-negative adults with no recently reported acute infections or vaccinations were included as donors. Every donor was a Caucasian adult living in Nashville, Tennessee, USA. For unsorted samples, approximately 89 million PBMCs were counted, and genomic DNA was extracted using the QIAamp DNA Blood Mini kit. Blood was collected by leukapheresis, and PBMCs were isolated by Ficoll-Histopaque density gradient centrifugation and then cryopreserved in liquid nitrogen vapor phase. Comment on this clone: What antigen it recognizes has not been identified. The sample holds no much larger clone one base away, and base qualities are not on file.

TCR CDR3 regions were amplified from genomic DNA by multiplex PCR using the deep immunoSEQ assay. For each cell subset, the extracted genomic DNA was distributed evenly across all wells of several immunoSEQ 96-well plates, and each plate served as one replicate. For unsorted PBMC, each replicate PCR was loaded with approximately 0.3 ug genomic DNA, equivalent to about 30,000 T cell genomes. Ten immunoSEQ deep assay plates were used to sequence the unsorted PBMC genomic DNA. Purified libraries were measured with a Qubit 3.0 fluorometer, size-checked on a Bioanalyzer 2100, and measured again with the KAPA Library Quantification kit. Every immunoSEQ 96-well plate was sequenced on a separate single-read 150-cycle Illumina NextSeq 550 flow cell. Processing in the source paper ran as follows. Because only junctional sequences without quality scores were contained in the immunoSEQ output, filtering matching that applied to full-length reads could not be performed. To assign V/J genes and CDR3, sequences were annotated using PyIR, a Python wrapper for IgBLAST v1.9, with IMGT germline references. Reads were filtered out if the reads had weak V/J assignments (E-value above 1e-6), no CDR3, stop codons, out-of-frame junctions, or ambiguous translated residues. V3J clonotypes were defined as sequences sharing the same inferred V gene, J gene, and CDR3 amino acid sequence. Percentage overlap between repertoires was calculated by dividing the number of shared unique clonotypes by the size of the smaller repertoire. RTK rarefaction, the Chao1 estimator, and Recon v2.1 estimates of unobserved clonotypes were used to assess repertoire richness. In its TCRdb copy, this immuneACCESS table keeps in-frame sequences only and misses some clones. Where compared with another copy, unresolved V genes explain less than half of these, and the others have no known cause. D and trimming were read from the DNA, whereas the V and J calls and clone size are those reported in that table. Present in this sample are 490,000 or so clones, less than 80% of which were seen just once. Together, the top ten hold 13% of the sample.

Sequenced material: PBMCs. This sequence was found in a woman between 40 and 55 years old in good health. Some clones in this sample may be carry-over from other donors' samples. The chain is encoded by TRBV10-3 joined to TRBJ2-7; the D gene is tentatively TRBD1 or TRBD2, each matching 6 bases. CDR3 region: CAINSGRGYEQYF. The nucleotide sequence is TGTGCCATCAATAGCGGAAGGGGGTACGAGCAGTACTTC.